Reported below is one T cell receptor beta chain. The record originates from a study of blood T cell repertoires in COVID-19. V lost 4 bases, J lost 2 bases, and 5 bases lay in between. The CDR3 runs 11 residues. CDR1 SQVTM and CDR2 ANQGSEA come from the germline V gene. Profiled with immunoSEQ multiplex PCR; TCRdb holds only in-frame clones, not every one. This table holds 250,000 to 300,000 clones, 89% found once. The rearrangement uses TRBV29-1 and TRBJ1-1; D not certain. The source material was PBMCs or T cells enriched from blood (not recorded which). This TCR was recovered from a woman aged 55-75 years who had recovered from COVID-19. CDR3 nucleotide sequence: TGCAGCGTTGTAAGCAACACTGAAGCTTTCTTT. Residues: CSVVSNTEAFF.